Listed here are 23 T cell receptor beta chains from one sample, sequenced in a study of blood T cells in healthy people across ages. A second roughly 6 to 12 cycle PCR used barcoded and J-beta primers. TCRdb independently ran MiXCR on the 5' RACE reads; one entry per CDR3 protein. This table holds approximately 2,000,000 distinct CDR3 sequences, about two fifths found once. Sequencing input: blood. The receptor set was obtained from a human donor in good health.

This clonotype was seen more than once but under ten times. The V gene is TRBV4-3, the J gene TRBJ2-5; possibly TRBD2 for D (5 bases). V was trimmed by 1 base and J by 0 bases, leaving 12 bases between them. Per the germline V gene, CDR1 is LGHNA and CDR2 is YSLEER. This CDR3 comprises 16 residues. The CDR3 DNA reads TGCGCCAGCAGCCAAGTATACCGAGGGTACCAAGAGACCCAGTACTTC. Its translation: CASSQVYRGYQETQYF.

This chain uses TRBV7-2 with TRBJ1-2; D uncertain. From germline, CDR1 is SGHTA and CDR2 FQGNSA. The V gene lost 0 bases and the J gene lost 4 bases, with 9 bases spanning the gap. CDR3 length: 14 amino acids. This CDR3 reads CASSLAMAVYGYTF. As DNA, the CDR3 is TGTGCCAGCAGCTTAGCGATGGCTGTCTATGGCTACACCTTC.

CDR3 amino acids: CASSPRQYLAKNIQYF. DNA for the CDR3: TGCGCCAGCAGCCCCCGACAGTACCTAGCCAAAAACATTCAGTACTTC. This chain connects TRBV5-1 to TRBJ2-4; D is perhaps TRBD1 (5 bases). The V gene's germline CDR1 is SGHRS and CDR2 YFSETQ. V lost 4 bases and J lost 0, with 14 bases in between. This CDR3 is 16 amino acids long.

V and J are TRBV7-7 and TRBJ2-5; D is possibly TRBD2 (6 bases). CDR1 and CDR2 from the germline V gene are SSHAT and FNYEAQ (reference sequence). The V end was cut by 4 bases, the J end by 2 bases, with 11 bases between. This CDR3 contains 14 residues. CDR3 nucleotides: TGTGCCAGCAGCTCGGGACTTGCGCAAGAGACCCAGTACTTC. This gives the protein CASSSGLAQETQYF.

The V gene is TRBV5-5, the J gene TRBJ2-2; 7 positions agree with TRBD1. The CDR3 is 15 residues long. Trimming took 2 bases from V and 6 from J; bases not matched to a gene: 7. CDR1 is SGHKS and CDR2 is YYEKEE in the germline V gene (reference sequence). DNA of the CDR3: TGTGCCAGCAGCTTACAACAGGGGTTCTCCGGGGAGCTGTTTTTT. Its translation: CASSLQQGFSGELFF.

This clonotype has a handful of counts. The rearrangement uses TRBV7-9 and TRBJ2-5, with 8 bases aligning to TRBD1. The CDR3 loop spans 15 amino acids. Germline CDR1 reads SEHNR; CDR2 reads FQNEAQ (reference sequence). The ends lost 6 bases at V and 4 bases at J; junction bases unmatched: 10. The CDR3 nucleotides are TGTGCCAGCAGTTACCTCGGACAGGGTAGAGAGACCCAGTACTTC. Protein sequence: CASSYLGQGRETQYF.

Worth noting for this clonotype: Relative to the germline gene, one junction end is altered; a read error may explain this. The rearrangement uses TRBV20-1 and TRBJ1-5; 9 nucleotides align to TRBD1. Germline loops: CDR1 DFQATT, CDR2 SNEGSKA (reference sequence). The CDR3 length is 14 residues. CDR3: CSAKQGASNQPQHF. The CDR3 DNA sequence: TGCAGTGCAAAACAGGGGGCTAGCAATCAACCCCAGCATTTT.

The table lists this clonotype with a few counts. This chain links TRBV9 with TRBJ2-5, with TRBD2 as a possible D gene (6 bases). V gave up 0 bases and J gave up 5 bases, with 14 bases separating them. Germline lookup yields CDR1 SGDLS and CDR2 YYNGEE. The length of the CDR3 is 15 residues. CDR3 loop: CASSVDSGRGETQYF. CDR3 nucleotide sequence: TGTGCCAGCAGCGTAGATAGCGGCCGAGGGGAGACCCAGTACTTC.

Written as DNA, the CDR3 is TGTGCCATCAGTGCGCACAGGGGAGGGGAGACCCAGTACTTC. This gives the protein CAISAHRGGETQYF. The chain employs TRBV10-3 and TRBJ2-5, with D possibly being TRBD1 or TRBD2 (7 bases each). This CDR3 spans 14 amino acids. Trimming shortened V by 4 bases and J by 5 bases, and 14 bases separated the two germline ends. Germline values: CDR1 ENHRY, CDR2 SYGVKD.

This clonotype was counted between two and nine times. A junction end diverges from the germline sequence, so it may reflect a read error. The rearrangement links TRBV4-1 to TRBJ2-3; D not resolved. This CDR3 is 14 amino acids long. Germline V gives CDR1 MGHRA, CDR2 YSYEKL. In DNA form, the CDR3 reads TGCGCCAGTAGCCAAGTGGCTGTCACAGATACGCAGTATTTT. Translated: CASSQVAVTDTQYF.

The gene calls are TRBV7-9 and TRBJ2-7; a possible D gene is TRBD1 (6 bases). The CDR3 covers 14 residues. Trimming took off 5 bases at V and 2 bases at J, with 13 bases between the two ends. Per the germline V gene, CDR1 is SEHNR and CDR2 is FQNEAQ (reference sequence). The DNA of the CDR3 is TGTGCCAGCAGCCAACAGGGCTCGACCTACGAGCAGTACTTC. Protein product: CASSQQGSTYEQYF.

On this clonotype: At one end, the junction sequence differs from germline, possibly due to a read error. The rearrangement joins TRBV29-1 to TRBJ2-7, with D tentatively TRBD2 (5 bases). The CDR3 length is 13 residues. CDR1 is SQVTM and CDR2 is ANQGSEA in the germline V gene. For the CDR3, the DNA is TGCAGCGTAGGGAGAGGTGGAGAGGACGAGCAGAACTTC. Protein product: CSVGRGGEDEQNF.

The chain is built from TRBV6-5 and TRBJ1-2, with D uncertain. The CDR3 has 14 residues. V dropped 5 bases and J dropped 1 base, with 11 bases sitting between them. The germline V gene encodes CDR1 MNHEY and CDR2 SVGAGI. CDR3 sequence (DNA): TGTGCCAGCAGTCGATCAAAAAGTAACTATGGCTACACCTTC. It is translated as CASSRSKSNYGYTF.

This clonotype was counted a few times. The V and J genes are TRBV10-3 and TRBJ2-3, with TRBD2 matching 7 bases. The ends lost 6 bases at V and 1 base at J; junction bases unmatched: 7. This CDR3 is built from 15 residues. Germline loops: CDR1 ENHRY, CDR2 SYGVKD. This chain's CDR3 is CAIRGVSGGTDTQYF. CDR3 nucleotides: TGTGCCATCAGGGGGGTCAGCGGGGGCACAGATACGCAGTATTTT.

The CDR3 sequence: CSALSTGGNEKLFF. In nucleotides, the CDR3 is TGCAGTGCTTTAAGCACCGGTGGCAATGAAAAACTGTTTTTT. The chain is built from TRBV20-1 and TRBJ1-4, with D uncertain. This CDR3 spans 14 amino acids. Germline values: CDR1 DFQATT, CDR2 SNEGSKA (reference sequence). Trimming cost V 5 bases and J 5 bases, with 15 bases left between them.

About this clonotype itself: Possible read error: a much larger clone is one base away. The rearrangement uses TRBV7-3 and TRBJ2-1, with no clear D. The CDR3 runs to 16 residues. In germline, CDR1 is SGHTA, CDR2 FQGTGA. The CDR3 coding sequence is TGTACCAGCAGCTTAAACGGCCAGGCCTCCTACAATGAGCAGTTCTTC. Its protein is CTSSLNGQASYNEQFF.

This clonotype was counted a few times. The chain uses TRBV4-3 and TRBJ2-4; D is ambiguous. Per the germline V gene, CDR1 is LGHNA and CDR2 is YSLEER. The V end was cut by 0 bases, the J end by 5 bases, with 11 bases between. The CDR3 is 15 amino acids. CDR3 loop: CASSQEIATQNIQYF. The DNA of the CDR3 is TGCGCCAGCAGCCAAGAAATTGCGACACAAAACATTCAGTACTTC.

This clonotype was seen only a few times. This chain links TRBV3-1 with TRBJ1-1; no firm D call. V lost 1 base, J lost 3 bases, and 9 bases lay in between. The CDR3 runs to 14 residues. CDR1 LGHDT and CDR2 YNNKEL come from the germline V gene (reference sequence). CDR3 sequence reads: CASSQAAADTEAFF. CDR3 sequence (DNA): TGTGCCAGCAGCCAAGCTGCGGCGGACACTGAAGCTTTCTTT.

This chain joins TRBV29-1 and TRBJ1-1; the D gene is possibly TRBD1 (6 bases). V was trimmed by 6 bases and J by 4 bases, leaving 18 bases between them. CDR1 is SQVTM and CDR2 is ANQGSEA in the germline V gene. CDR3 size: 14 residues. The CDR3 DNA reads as TGCAGCGTATCTCGGACAGCAGAAACCACTGAAGCTTTCTTT. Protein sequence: CSVSRTAETTEAFF.

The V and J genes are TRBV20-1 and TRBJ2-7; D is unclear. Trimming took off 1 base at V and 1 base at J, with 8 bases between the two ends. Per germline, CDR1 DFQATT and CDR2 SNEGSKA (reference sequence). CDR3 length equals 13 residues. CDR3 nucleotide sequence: TGCAGTGCTAGAGGGGTAGGGTCCTACGAGCAGTACTTC. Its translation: CSARGVGSYEQYF.

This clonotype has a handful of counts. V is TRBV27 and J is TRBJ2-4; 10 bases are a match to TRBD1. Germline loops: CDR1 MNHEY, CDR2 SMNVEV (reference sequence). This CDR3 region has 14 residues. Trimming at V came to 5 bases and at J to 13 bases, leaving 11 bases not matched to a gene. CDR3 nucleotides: TGTGCCAGCAGTACACGACAGGGGGCGAGTGAGCAGTACTTC. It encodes CASSTRQGASEQYF.

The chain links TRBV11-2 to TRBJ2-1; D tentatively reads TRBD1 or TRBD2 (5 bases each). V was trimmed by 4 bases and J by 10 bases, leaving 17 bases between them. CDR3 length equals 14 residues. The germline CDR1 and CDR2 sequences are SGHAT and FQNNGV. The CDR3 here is CASSSARGFGEQFF. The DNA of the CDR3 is TGTGCCAGCAGCTCCGCACGGGGCTTTGGCGAGCAGTTCTTC.

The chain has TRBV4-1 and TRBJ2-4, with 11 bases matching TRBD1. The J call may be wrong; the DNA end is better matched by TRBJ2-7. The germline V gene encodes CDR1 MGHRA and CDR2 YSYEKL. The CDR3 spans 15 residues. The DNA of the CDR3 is TGCGCCAGCAGCCAATGGGACAGGGGGGTACACGAGCAGTACTTC. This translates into CASSQWDRGVHEQYF.